A single sample is the source of the 32 T cell receptor beta chains below, sequenced in a study of a mutant IDH1 vaccine in newly diagnosed glioma. The sample's time point: baseline, week 1 (first vaccination visit). Regarding treatment: pre-vaccination baseline after standard-of-care therapy. Generated by immunoSEQ multiplex PCR, the TCRdb table keeps only in-frame clones and is missing some. The data hold about 100,000 clones, with roughly 75% observed a single time. This specimen consisted of PBMCs, obtained from a glioma patient treated with radiotherapy, temozolomide or both. These TCRs come from a man between 35 and 55 years old with glioma.

The chain combines TRBV7-2 with TRBJ2-7; D is unclear. V was cut by 5 bases and J by 3 bases, with 11 bases left in between. CDR1 and CDR2 (germline): SGHTA, FQGNSA. CDR3 size: 13 residues. In DNA form, the CDR3 reads TGTGCCAGCAGCGCCGATCCGCGCTACGAGCAGTACTTC. This encodes CASSADPRYEQYF.

J is TRBJ2-7 and V is TRBV2, with D uncertain. Trimming left V 8 bases short and J 4 bases short, with 12 bases between. The CDR3 is made up of 12 amino acids. From germline, CDR1 is SNHLY and CDR2 FYNNEI. This chain's CDR3 is CASQSSSYEQYF. The CDR3 bases are TGTGCCAGCCAAAGTAGTTCTTACGAGCAGTACTTC.

This sequence joins TRBV28 and TRBJ2-5, with 9 bases matching TRBD1. CDR1 is MDHEN and CDR2 is SYDVKM in the germline V gene. With 6 bases clipped from V and 5 bases from J, the junction kept 10 bases outside the gene matches. The CDR3 loop spans 15 amino acids. The CDR3 DNA sequence: TGTGCCAGCAGAACCGGGACAGGGTTGATCGAGACCCAGTACTTC. Residues: CASRTGTGLIETQYF.

This clone is labeled as medium-sized (0.01 to 0.1%). The chain employs TRBV4-3 and TRBJ1-4, with no clear D. V was clipped by 0 bases and J by 0 bases, with 11 bases between them. The CDR3 is 17 residues long. Germline lookup yields CDR1 LGHNA and CDR2 YSLEER. The CDR3 DNA is TGCGCCAGCAGCCAAGAAGGGAGACACACAACTAATGAAAAACTGTTTTTT. It encodes CASSQEGRHTTNEKLFF.

The chain employs TRBV6-6 and TRBJ2-7, with D possibly TRBD1 on 5 matching bases. Trimming shortened V by 0 bases and J by 3 bases, and 9 bases separated the two germline ends. This CDR3 has 14 amino acids. In germline, CDR1 is MNHNY, CDR2 SVGAGI (reference sequence). The CDR3 DNA is TGTGCCAGCAGTTACTCGGCAGGGTTCTACGAGCAGTACTTC. Translation: CASSYSAGFYEQYF.

This clone is a singleton in its sample. The J gene is TRBJ2-1, the V gene TRBV19, with TRBD2 matching 10 bases. Germline CDR1 LNHDA, CDR2 SQIVND (reference sequence). This CDR3 spans 15 amino acids. V gave up 5 bases and J gave up 4 bases; unmatched junction bases: 5. The CDR3 coding sequence is TGTGCCAGTAGTTCTAGCGGGGGACTATACAATGAGCAGTTCTTC. It codes for CASSSSGGLYNEQFF.

This clone was recorded once. The chain recombines TRBV6-5 with TRBJ1-3; a possible D gene is TRBD1 (5 bases). The V gene's germline CDR1 is MNHEY and CDR2 SVGAGI. The CDR3 consists of 14 residues. Trimming took 5 bases from V and 4 from J, leaving 12 bases between them. CDR3 sequence (DNA): TGTGCCAGCAGTGCAGGGACTAGGGGAAACACCATATATTTT. Translation: CASSAGTRGNTIYF.

The chain combines TRBV7-9 with TRBJ2-6, with D uncertain. CDR3 size: 15 residues. Trimming cost V 2 bases and J 0 bases, with 5 bases left between them. Germline CDR1 is SEHNR and CDR2 is FQNEAQ (reference sequence). The CDR3 is CASSLWGSGANVLTF. The DNA of the CDR3 is TGTGCCAGCAGCTTATGGGGCTCTGGGGCCAACGTCCTGACTTTC. The whole variable domain, filled in from reference TRBV7-9 and TRBJ2-6, reads DTGVSQNPRHKITKRGQNVTFRCDPISEHNRLYWYRQTLGQGPEFLTYFQNEAQLEKSRLLSDRFSAERPKGSFSTLEIQRTEQGDSAMYLCASSLWGSGANVLTFGAGSRLTVL.

The V gene is TRBV6-1, the J gene TRBJ2-1; 7 positions match TRBD1. Germline V gene lookup returns CDR1 MNHNS and CDR2 SASEGT. The J segment lost 6 bases and the V segment lost 8 bases, leaving 4 bases of the junction unmatched. The CDR3 length is 12 residues. The CDR3 protein is CASWTGGNEQFF. The CDR3 DNA reads TGTGCCAGCTGGACAGGTGGCAATGAGCAGTTCTTC.

The rearrangement uses TRBV4-1 and TRBJ1-4; no definite D call. The CDR3 extends over 17 amino acids. The germline V and J ends were trimmed by 0 bases and 0 bases, with 11 bases remaining between them. Germline V lookup: CDR1 MGHRA, CDR2 YSYEKL. The CDR3 sequence is CASSQDRFLATNEKLFF. The CDR3 region has the DNA TGCGCCAGCAGCCAAGATCGATTCCTTGCAACTAATGAAAAACTGTTTTTT.

This chain joins TRBV5-1 and TRBJ2-5; TRBD1 matches 9 bases. The CDR3 is made up of 16 amino acids. V lost 0 bases to trimming and J lost 3 bases; unmatched junction nucleotides: 6. Germline V CDR1 and CDR2: SGHRS, YFSETQ. The CDR3 nucleotides read TGCGCCAGCAGCTTGGGGGACAGGGTAGGAAAAGAGACCCAGTACTTC. This codes for CASSLGDRVGKETQYF.

The chain combines TRBV4-3 with TRBJ2-7; 10 bases line up with TRBD2. The CDR3 is 16 residues long. The V segment lost 0 bases and the J segment 3 bases; nucleotides outside the gene matches: 5. Germline V CDR1 and CDR2: LGHNA, YSLEER. CDR3 nucleotide sequence: TGCGCCAGCAGCCAAGATCACTCTAGCGGGGGCTACGAGCAGTACTTC. This encodes CASSQDHSSGGYEQYF.

In this sample, this clone turned up a few times. The chain has TRBV18 and TRBJ2-2; D uncertain. The germline V gene encodes CDR1 KGHSH and CDR2 LQKENI. V lost 4 bases, J lost 3 bases, and 9 bases lay in between. The CDR3 runs 14 residues. The CDR3 DNA reads as TGTGCCAGCTCACGGCGATCGGACACCGGGGAGCTGTTTTTT. Translated: CASSRRSDTGELFF.

This chain's CDR3 is CASSYSGTSGSDTQYF. As DNA, the CDR3 is TGTGCCAGCAGTTACTCGGGGACTAGCGGTTCAGATACGCAGTATTTT. The chain has TRBV6-5 and TRBJ2-3; TRBD2 agrees at 11 bases. The V and J ends lost 0 bases and 4 bases, in that order; junction bases with no gene match: 3. The CDR3 is made up of 16 amino acids. Germline CDR1 reads MNHEY; CDR2 reads SVGAGI.

The chain recombines TRBV5-3 with TRBJ2-1, with 9 bases matching TRBD2. TRBV5-3 belongs to the ORF category, with a function that is uncertain. Germline trimming cut 7 bases from V and 4 bases from J; bases unmatched to any gene: 3. The CDR3 spans 13 residues. CDR3 in amino acids: CARGLASYNEQFF. The CDR3 bases are TGTGCCAGAGGACTAGCGTCTTACAATGAGCAGTTCTTC.

This chain uses TRBV7-9 with TRBJ1-2; 7 bases are a match to TRBD1. J was trimmed by 4 bases and V by 0 bases; bases with no gene match: 2. The germline gives CDR1 SEHNR, CDR2 FQNEAQ (reference sequence). The CDR3 loop spans 14 amino acids. CDR3 residues: CASSLAGQIYGYTF. CDR3 bases: TGTGCCAGCAGCTTAGCGGGACAGATCTATGGCTACACCTTC. Full variable domain (rest looked up from reference TRBV7-9 and TRBJ1-2): DTGVSQNPRHKITKRGQNVTFRCDPISEHNRLYWYRQTLGQGPEFLTYFQNEAQLEKSRLLSDRFSAERPKGSFSTLEIQRTEQGDSAMYLCASSLAGQIYGYTFGSGTRLTVV.

This clone showed up just a few times. The rearrangement joins TRBV5-5 to TRBJ1-4; tentatively, D is TRBD1 (6 bases). With 2 bases removed from V and 6 bases from J, the gap between germline ends came to 11 bases. The CDR3 consists of 14 residues. Germline values: CDR1 SGHKS, CDR2 YYEKEE (reference sequence). The CDR3: CASSFRGADEKLFF. The CDR3 coding sequence is TGTGCCAGCAGCTTTCGGGGGGCAGATGAAAAACTGTTTTTT.

This clone was picked up a small number of times. The chain employs TRBV5-8 and TRBJ2-1; 9 bases are shared with TRBD2. Per germline, CDR1 SGHTS and CDR2 YDEGEE. The CDR3 is 18 residues long. V shed 5 bases, J shed 7 bases, and the junction held 19 bases outside the gene matches. The CDR3 is CASSFLYLSGRHRNEQFF. The CDR3 bases are TGTGCCAGCAGTTTCTTGTATTTGAGCGGGAGGCATCGGAATGAGCAGTTCTTC.

V gene TRBV18 combines with J gene TRBJ2-1; D unclear. The CDR3 contains 14 residues. Germline V gene data show CDR1 as KGHSH and CDR2 as LQKENI. Trimming cost V 4 bases and J 6 bases, with 13 bases left between them. CDR3 in amino acids: CASSQVGLSNEQFF. The CDR3 nucleotides are TGTGCCAGCTCACAAGTGGGCCTGAGCAATGAGCAGTTCTTC.

V gene TRBV6-4 combines with J gene TRBJ1-1; TRBD1 aligns across 7 bases. Unmatched junction bases numbered 9, after V lost 4 bases and J lost 1 base. Germline assignment: CDR1 MRHNA and CDR2 SNTAGT. The length of the CDR3 is 16 residues. CDR3 sequence reads: CASSGTFRGPNTEAFF. The CDR3 DNA is TGTGCCAGCAGTGGCACGTTTAGGGGGCCGAACACTGAAGCTTTCTTT.

The rearrangement uses TRBV4-2 and TRBJ2-5, with 8 bases that match TRBD2. V shed 0 bases and J 4 bases; nucleotides not matched to a gene: 10. Germline assignment: CDR1 LGHNA and CDR2 YNFKEQ. CDR3 size: 17 residues. CDR3 in DNA: TGTGCCAGCAGCCAAGAACACCGGCCTAGCGGGCGAGAGACCCAGTACTTC. This codes for CASSQEHRPSGRETQYF.

The rearrangement links TRBV6-6 to TRBJ1-6; D ambiguous. CDR1 is MNHNY and CDR2 is SVGAGI in the germline V gene (reference sequence). V lost 4 bases, J lost 5 bases, and 15 bases lay in between. This CDR3 has 16 residues. The chain's CDR3 is CASSSRATKHNSPLHF. CDR3 DNA: TGTGCCAGCAGTTCCCGGGCCACAAAACATAATTCACCCCTCCACTTT.

The chain links TRBV9 to TRBJ2-7; TRBD2 might be the D (6 bases). The germline V and J ends were trimmed by 2 bases and 7 bases, with 10 bases remaining between them. Germline lookup yields CDR1 SGDLS and CDR2 YYNGEE. This CDR3 region has 12 residues. CDR3 in amino acids: CASSVGGGEQYF. In nucleotides, the CDR3 is TGTGCCAGCAGCGTCGGGGGTGGGGAGCAGTACTTC.

This chain joins TRBV5-6 and TRBJ2-1, with a weak D call TRBD2 (6 bases). V was pared by 6 bases and J by 0 bases, with 10 bases between. The CDR3 spans 14 residues. The V gene's germline CDR1 is SGHDT and CDR2 YYEEEE. DNA for the CDR3: TGTGCCAGCAACCGGGGGAGCTCCTACAATGAGCAGTTCTTC. Residues: CASNRGSSYNEQFF. The variable domain in full, with the rest retrieved from reference TRBV5-6 and TRBJ2-1, is DAGVTQSPTHLIKTRGQQVTLRCSPKSGHDTVSWYQQALGQGPQFIFQYYEEEERQRGNFPDRFSGHQFPNYSSELNVNALLLGDSALYLCASNRGSSYNEQFFGPGTRLTVL.

V and J are TRBV28 and TRBJ1-5; tentative D call: TRBD1 (5 bases). In germline, CDR1 is MDHEN, CDR2 SYDVKM. This CDR3 comprises 14 residues. V gave up 7 bases and J gave up 6 bases, with 16 bases separating them. The CDR3 spells CASTRGNTFQPQHF. The CDR3 DNA reads TGTGCCAGCACGCGGGGGAACACCTTTCAGCCCCAGCATTTT.

The chain recombines TRBV15 with TRBJ2-3; no reliable D call. Trimming stripped 1 base from V and 6 bases from J, with 8 bases between. CDR1 LNHNV and CDR2 YYDKDF come from the germline V gene (reference sequence). The length of the CDR3 is 13 residues. The CDR3 is CATSRAPTDTQYF. CDR3 in DNA: TGTGCCACCAGCAGAGCCCCAACCGATACGCAGTATTTT.

The chain links TRBV28 to TRBJ2-1, with 12 bases fitting TRBD2. This CDR3 contains 17 residues. Germline CDR1 and CDR2: MDHEN and SYDVKM. The V and J ends lost 4 bases and 6 bases, in that order; junction bases with no gene match: 10. The CDR3 coding sequence is TGTGCCAGCAGTTCATGGGCTAGCGGGAGGGGTTTCAATGAGCAGTTCTTC. Its translation is CASSSWASGRGFNEQFF.

The J gene is TRBJ2-1, the V gene TRBV5-6, with 8 bases lining up with TRBD2. The CDR3 totals 15 residues. Germline lookup yields CDR1 SGHDT and CDR2 YYEEEE. V was clipped by 2 bases and J by 4 bases; unmatched bases: 5. In DNA form, the CDR3 reads TGTGCCAGCAGCTTATTGCTAGCGGGTTACAATGAGCAGTTCTTC. Protein: CASSLLLAGYNEQFF.

V and J are TRBV19 and TRBJ1-5; 8 nucleotides agree with TRBD1. In germline, CDR1 is LNHDA, CDR2 SQIVND (reference sequence). The V and J ends lost 3 bases and 3 bases, in that order; junction bases with no gene match: 10. The CDR3 loop spans 17 amino acids. CDR3 region: CASSISSAGGFNQPQHF. The CDR3 region has the DNA TGTGCCAGTAGTATCTCCTCGGCAGGGGGCTTCAATCAGCCCCAGCATTTT.

The chain employs TRBV4-2 and TRBJ1-2, with 9 bases matching TRBD1. J was trimmed by 2 bases and V by 2 bases; bases with no gene match: 3. The V gene's germline CDR1 is LGHNA and CDR2 YNFKEQ. CDR3 length: 15 amino acids. CDR3 sequence reads: CASSQPGQGNYGYTF. In DNA, the CDR3 is TGTGCCAGCAGCCAACCGGGACAGGGCAACTATGGCTACACCTTC.

The V and J genes are TRBV11-2 and TRBJ2-3, with D perhaps TRBD1 (6 bases). Germline-derived CDR1 and CDR2 are SGHAT and FQNNGV. Deletions cut 5 bases from V and 9 bases from J, with 9 bases between. The CDR3 spans 11 residues. The CDR3 loop reads CASSPTGTQYF. Written as DNA, the CDR3 is TGTGCCAGCAGCCCAACAGGGACGCAGTATTTT.

A few counts support this clone. A junction boundary mismatches the germline segment, possibly from a read error. This chain uses TRBV18 with TRBJ1-2, with D perhaps TRBD1 (5 bases). The CDR3 totals 13 residues. Per the germline V gene, CDR1 is KGHSH and CDR2 is LQKENI. This chain's CDR3 is CASSPEITTAKIF. The CDR3 DNA reads as TGTGCCAGCTCACCCGAGATTACGACAGCTAAAATCTTC.